The entry below describes one TCR beta chain. Researchers partitioned CD4+ cells into CD45RA+ naive and CD45RA-negative memory subsets. This record comes from a study of shared clonotypes between healthy human individuals. Across the study: Those who served as donors were a couple of women and three men between the ages of 18 and 49.

Per the original data handling: ImmunoSEQ yielded junction-only sequences lacking quality scores, so filtering differed. TCRdb's table, derived via immunoSEQ multiplex PCR, lists solely in-frame clones and lacks some. V, J and clone size derive from that table, while D and trimming were established from the DNA sequence. The sample yields 2 million to 3 million clones, roughly 93% seen once. The clonotype was recovered from a man aged 18 to 29 in good health. Some clones in this sample may be carry-over from other donors' samples. The specimen was naive CD4+ T cells from PBMCs. Subset in this sample: CD45RA+ positively selected.

The CDR3 sequence is CASSAGPLGAAQYF. For the CDR3, the DNA is TGTGCCAGCAGCGCCGGCCCCCTAGGAGCTGCGCAGTATTTT. The chain uses TRBV2 and TRBJ2-3; D is undetermined. The CDR3 covers 14 residues. The V and J ends lost 6 bases and 10 bases respectively, with 20 bases between them. The germline V gene has CDR1 SNHLY and CDR2 FYNNEI.